The 7 T cell receptor beta chains presented below share a single source sample, sequenced in a study of T cell clonality in common variable immunodeficiency. Clones were sequenced by immunoSEQ multiplex PCR, and TCRdb holds only the in-frame ones, with some missing. There are tens of thousands of clones in the sample, none observed a single time. The source material was peripheral blood mononuclear cells. The source of these receptors is a person aged 18 to 70 in good health.

In this sample, this clone turned up a few times. The read gets to within 3 residues of the CDR3 end, and the germline J gene fills in the rest. This sequence joins TRBV18 and TRBJ1-1, with a tentative D call TRBD1 (5 bases). The length of the CDR3 is 13 residues. Germline-derived CDR1 and CDR2 are KGHSH and LQKENI. The covered CDR3 bases are TGTGCCAGCTCACTAGGGGAGCTCTATGGC. Protein sequence: CASSLGELYG. The complete CDR3 protein is CASSLGELYGAFF.

This clone was seen ten or more times. The missing CDR3 end, 3 residues past where the read stops, is filled in from the germline J gene. The rearrangement joins TRBV5-1 to TRBJ1-2; TRBD1 matches at 10 bases. The CDR3 has 15 amino acids. CDR1 is SGHRS, CDR2 YFSETQ, per germline. Incomplete CDR3 DNA: TGCGCCAGCAGCCTTCCGACAGGGGGCGAGAAAGGC. The encoded protein is CASSLPTGGEKG. The whole CDR3 sequence is CASSLPTGGEKGYTF.

This clone has at least ten counts. With the read ending 3 residues before the CDR3 end, the germline J gene is used to fill in that end. The chain combines TRBV28 with TRBJ2-3; D possibly corresponds to TRBD1 (5 bases). Germline V CDR1 and CDR2: MDHEN, SYDVKM. V lost 7 bases and J 7 bases, leaving 30 bases between the germline ends. This CDR3 has 18 amino acids. The CDR3 region is CASTRQYQGHGLENTQYF. CDR3 bases read: TGTGCCAGCACGAGACAATATCAGGGTCACGGGTTAGAAAATACG.

The sample holds many counts of this clone. The read gets to within 3 residues of the CDR3 end, and the germline J gene fills in the rest. V usage is TRBV5-1 and J usage is TRBJ1-2; D might be TRBD1 (5 bases). The CDR3 extends over 16 amino acids. The germline gives CDR1 SGHRS, CDR2 YFSETQ. V was trimmed by 0 bases and J by 4 bases, leaving 16 bases between them. The DNA read from the CDR3 is TGCGCCAGCAGCTTGGACTCGTTGGGGGACTCCTATGGC. Translating it yields CASSLDSLGDSYG. The full-length CDR3 reads as CASSLDSLGDSYGYTF.

Comments on this clone: The read ends 3 residues shy of where the CDR3 ends; the end is completed using the germline J gene. This chain uses TRBV7-6 with TRBJ1-2; D may be TRBD1 (5 bases). This CDR3 contains 13 residues. CDR1 and CDR2 (germline): SGHVS, FNYEAQ. The covered CDR3 bases are TGTGCCAGCAGCAGAGGGACTTCCAATGAC. This translates into CASSRGTSND. The whole CDR3 sequence is CASSRGTSNDYTF.

This clone was found many times. The CDR3 extends 3 residues past the end of the read, so its final part is completed from the germline J gene. This sequence joins TRBV5-4 and TRBJ2-7, with a weak D call TRBD1 (6 bases). The ends were cut back, 4 bases at V and 2 bases at J, with 16 bases in the middle. Germline V gene data show CDR1 as SGHNT and CDR2 as YYREEE (reference sequence). The CDR3 contains 15 residues. The CDR3 region is CASSPETGSTYEQYF. The CDR3 DNA, read in part, is TGTGCCAGCAGCCCCGAAACAGGGTCTACCTACGAG.

This clone has a count of ten or more. The CDR3 is cut off 3 residues early in the read; its end comes from the germline J gene. This chain uses TRBV5-1 with TRBJ1-3, with D tentatively TRBD1 (5 bases). This CDR3 spans 15 amino acids. Germline-derived CDR1 and CDR2 are SGHRS and YFSETQ. V lost 4 bases to trimming and J lost 1 base, with 12 bases between them. The CDR3 here is CASSLTGVSGNTIYF. The CDR3 bases that were read are TGCGCCAGCAGCCTCACAGGAGTTTCTGGAAACACC.